The next 17 T cell receptor beta chains were all read from a single sample in a study of CD8 T cells in Susac syndrome. With random hexamers, reverse transcription was performed on about 0.5 to 1 ug of RNA. Each CDR3 protein gets one entry after TCRdb re-called the immunoSEQ multiplex PCR reads with MiXCR. There are roughly 120,000 distinct CDR3 sequences in the sample; about 92% occur only once, and just under 0.095% lies in the top ten. Source material: CD4+ T cells from PBMCs. These receptors all come from a human donor with multiple sclerosis.

This clonotype showed up just a few times. The rearrangement links TRBV6-1 to TRBJ1-2, with D perhaps TRBD1 (5 bases). V was shortened by 0 bases and J by 4 bases, with 12 bases between the two germline ends. This CDR3 is built from 15 residues. Germline assignment: CDR1 MNHNS and CDR2 SASEGT. In DNA, the CDR3 is TGTGCCAGCAGTGAAGCAGGGGTTTTGGGCTATGGCTACACCTTC. Translating gives CASSEAGVLGYGYTF.

CDR3 bases: TGTTCAACCAAGAGTATGCGGAACGAAAGGGAGCTGTTTTTT. It specifies CSTKSMRNERELFF. The genes are TRBV2 and TRBJ2-2; D gene unclear. Germline loops: CDR1 SNHLY, CDR2 FYNNEI. The CDR3 runs 14 residues.

The rearrangement links TRBV18 to TRBJ1-4; 8 bases are shared with TRBD1. Trimming took 5 bases from V and 10 from J; bases not matched to a gene: 6. The germline V gene encodes CDR1 KGHSH and CDR2 LQKENI. The CDR3 extends over 13 amino acids. CDR3 DNA: TGTGCCAGCTCAACAGGGGGAATGGTAAAACTGTTTTTT. Encoded protein: CASSTGGMVKLFF.

The CDR3 DNA reads TGTGCCAGCAGCCCTAACCCGGACGGTATCTATGGCTACACCTTC. It encodes CASSPNPDGIYGYTF. This chain uses TRBV7-2 with TRBJ1-2, with D unclear. With 5 bases removed from V and 4 bases from J, the gap between germline ends came to 17 bases. Per germline, CDR1 SGHTA and CDR2 FQGNSA. This CDR3 region has 15 residues. The full variable domain, its missing parts supplied by reference TRBV7-2 and TRBJ1-2, is GAGVSQSPSNKVTEKGKDVELRCDPISGHTALYWYRQSLGQGLEFLIYFQGNSAPDKSGLPSDRFSAERTGGSVSTLTIQRTQQEDSAVYLCASSPNPDGIYGYTFGSGTRLTVV.

The chain has TRBV20-1 and TRBJ1-2, with TRBD1 matching over 9 bases. The CDR3 is made up of 13 amino acids. CDR1 and CDR2 from the germline V gene are DFQATT and SNEGSKA (reference sequence). V lost 8 bases to trimming and J lost 7 bases; unmatched junction nucleotides: 11. The CDR3: CSPNRGPLGGYTF. For the CDR3, the DNA is TGCAGTCCTAACAGGGGGCCCTTAGGTGGCTACACCTTC.

CDR3 nucleotide sequence: TGTGCCAGCAGGATTACCGACCGAGCCAACACTGAAGCTTTCTTT. Amino acid sequence: CASRITDRANTEAFF. The V and J genes are TRBV6-1 and TRBJ1-1; D is unresolved. This CDR3 has 15 amino acids. Germline CDR1 reads MNHNS; CDR2 reads SASEGT. Trimming cost V 6 bases and J 2 bases, with 16 bases left between them.

J is TRBJ2-3 and V is TRBV19, with a tentative D call TRBD1 (5 bases). The CDR3 spans 16 residues. In germline, CDR1 is LNHDA, CDR2 SQIVND (reference sequence). Trimming left V 5 bases short and J 0 bases short, with 15 bases between. The CDR3 DNA reads as TGTGCCAGTAGTCCCCCGGACAAGTTTAGCACAGATACGCAGTATTTT. As protein: CASSPPDKFSTDTQYF. The variable domain in full, completed from reference TRBV19 and TRBJ2-3, reads DGGITQSPKYLFRKEGQNVTLSCEQNLNHDAMYWYRQDPGQGLRLIYYSQIVNDFQKGDIAEGYSVSREKKESFPLTVTSAQKNPTAFYLCASSPPDKFSTDTQYFGPGTRLTVL.

This chain uses TRBV6-4 with TRBJ2-1; tentative D call: TRBD2 (6 bases). This CDR3 is 15 amino acids long. Germline V CDR1 and CDR2: MRHNA, SNTAGT. Trimming cost V 4 bases and J 12 bases, with 22 bases left between them. This CDR3 reads CASSADRVRLGGQFF. The CDR3 DNA reads TGTGCCAGCAGTGCCGACCGGGTCCGACTCGGGGGGCAGTTCTTC.

This rearrangement joins TRBV5-1 to TRBJ2-7; no reliable D call. Trimming shortened V by 4 bases and J by 4 bases, and 12 bases separated the two germline ends. The V gene's germline CDR1 is SGHRS and CDR2 YFSETQ. The CDR3 runs 13 residues. The CDR3 here is CASSPDGTYEQYF. The CDR3 coding sequence is TGCGCCAGCAGCCCTGACGGAACTTACGAGCAGTACTTC.

The chain has TRBV7-2 and TRBJ1-3; D might be TRBD1 (5 bases). Germline values: CDR1 SGHTA, CDR2 FQGNSA. V was shortened by 0 bases and J by 3 bases, with 12 bases between the two germline ends. The CDR3 length is 16 residues. In DNA form, the CDR3 reads TGTGCCAGCAGCTTAGCGGGACGAAGTCGTGGAAACACCATATATTTT. It specifies CASSLAGRSRGNTIYF.

The chain is built from TRBV19 and TRBJ2-2; 10 bases are a match to TRBD2. The CDR3 covers 15 residues. The trim removed 7 bases at V and 7 bases at J, leaving 9 bases unmatched. Germline assignment: CDR1 LNHDA and CDR2 SQIVND (reference sequence). The CDR3 sequence: CASTPSSGGIGELFF. CDR3 sequence (DNA): TGTGCCAGTACTCCGAGTAGCGGGGGGATCGGGGAGCTGTTTTTT.

The chain has TRBV7-9 and TRBJ1-4; D is unresolved. V lost 2 bases, J lost 10 bases, and 14 bases lay in between. This CDR3 is built from 14 residues. Germline lookup yields CDR1 SEHNR and CDR2 FQNEAQ (reference sequence). CDR3 coding DNA: TGTGCCAGCAGCTTATTCATGGGTGACGGAAAACTGTTTTTT. It is translated as CASSLFMGDGKLFF. Combining the CDR3 with reference TRBV7-9 and TRBJ1-4 gives the whole variable domain DTGVSQNPRHKITKRGQNVTFRCDPISEHNRLYWYRQTLGQGPEFLTYFQNEAQLEKSRLLSDRFSAERPKGSFSTLEIQRTEQGDSAMYLCASSLFMGDGKLFFGSGTQLSVL.

This sequence joins TRBV28 and TRBJ2-5, with 8 bases matching TRBD1. The V gene end was trimmed by 6 bases and the J gene end by 3 bases; junction bases not matched to a gene: 18. Germline CDR1 reads MDHEN; CDR2 reads SYDVKM. This CDR3 comprises 18 residues. The CDR3 protein is CASRSTGGFRQKKETQYF. Here the CDR3 DNA reads TGTGCCAGCAGGTCCACAGGGGGTTTTAGGCAGAAGAAAGAGACCCAGTACTTC.

The chain couples TRBV7-9 to TRBJ1-1, with D tentatively TRBD1 (6 bases). Trimming took 3 bases from V and 0 from J, leaving 11 bases between them. Germline V gene lookup returns CDR1 SEHNR and CDR2 FQNEAQ (reference sequence). This CDR3 comprises 15 residues. Here the CDR3 DNA reads TGTGCCAGCAGCTTTGACGGGGGCGTGAACACTGAAGCTTTCTTT. This encodes CASSFDGGVNTEAFF. Complete variable domain (other parts from reference TRBV7-9 and TRBJ1-1): DTGVSQNPRHKITKRGQNVTFRCDPISEHNRLYWYRQTLGQGPEFLTYFQNEAQLEKSRLLSDRFSAERPKGSFSTLEIQRTEQGDSAMYLCASSFDGGVNTEAFFGQGTRLTVV.

The chain employs TRBV28 and TRBJ2-2; D remains unclear. V shed 6 bases and J shed 6 bases, with 11 bases lying between them. The CDR3 is made up of 13 amino acids. Germline CDR1 is MDHEN and CDR2 is SYDVKM. Written as DNA, the CDR3 is TGTGCCAGCAGGTTGGGGTATGCCGGGGAGCTGTTTTTT. Amino acids: CASRLGYAGELFF.

V is TRBV2 and J is TRBJ2-1, with D perhaps TRBD1 or TRBD2 (5 bases each). The germline V and J ends were trimmed by 7 bases and 1 base, with 8 bases remaining between them. The length of the CDR3 is 13 residues. Germline V lookup: CDR1 SNHLY, CDR2 FYNNEI. The CDR3 spells CASKRGSYNEQFF. CDR3 nucleotides: TGTGCCAGCAAGAGGGGTTCCTACAATGAGCAGTTCTTC.

The chain links TRBV7-3 to TRBJ1-6, with TRBD1 matching 7 bases. Trimming cost V 4 bases and J 3 bases; bases outside gene matches: 9. This CDR3 spans 17 amino acids. Germline V gene data show CDR1 as SGHTA and CDR2 as FQGTGA. The CDR3: CASSSAAGTDYNSPLHF. The CDR3 region has the DNA TGTGCCAGCAGCTCCGCGGCGGGGACAGACTATAATTCACCCCTCCACTTT.